This passage covers 21 T cell receptor beta chains from one sample sequenced in a study of control samples from healthy donors and cancer patients. Only in-frame clones appear in the TCRdb table, and some are missing; sequencing was by immunoSEQ multiplex PCR. The table includes some 120,000 clones, 88% detected once. The sequenced material came from blood. The receptor set was obtained from a woman aged 70-85 years in good health.

The V and J genes are TRBV18 and TRBJ1-1, with a tentative D call TRBD1 (5 bases). The ends were cut back, 2 bases at V and 1 base at J, with 17 bases in the middle. The CDR3 length is 17 residues. CDR1 is KGHSH, CDR2 LQKENI, per germline. The CDR3 DNA reads as TGTGCCAGCTCACCAAGCTTAGGGGATATACAGAACACTGAAGCTTTCTTT. Encoded protein: CASSPSLGDIQNTEAFF.

The rearrangement uses TRBV24-1 and TRBJ1-1, with a possible D match to TRBD1 (6 bases). Germline V gives CDR1 KGHDR, CDR2 SFDVKD. Between the trimmed V and J ends, which lost 3 bases and 5 bases, there was a span of 12 bases. The CDR3 has 14 amino acids. The CDR3 bases are TGTGCCACCAGTGATGCTCGGGGGCGAACTGAAGCTTTCTTT. This encodes CATSDARGRTEAFF.

The V call is TRBV3-1 (or the pseudogene TRBV3-2), the J call TRBJ2-7; the D gene could be TRBD1 or TRBD2 (5 bases each). V was shortened by 6 bases and J by 0 bases, with 15 bases between the two germline ends. CDR1 is LGHDT and CDR2 is YNNKEL in the germline V gene (reference sequence). CDR3 length: 15 amino acids. The CDR3 DNA reads TGTGCCAGCAGTCCCGATCCGGGACGCTCCTACGAGCAGTACTTC. Translated, it gives CASSPDPGRSYEQYF.

V usage is TRBV2 and J usage is TRBJ1-1, with 7 bases aligning to TRBD1. The CDR3 contains 13 residues. Unmatched junction bases numbered 4, after V lost 9 bases and J lost 0 bases. CDR1 and CDR2 from the germline V gene are SNHLY and FYNNEI. CDR3 amino acids: CASRQGLNTEAFF. CDR3 sequence (DNA): TGTGCCAGTAGACAGGGCCTGAACACTGAAGCTTTCTTT.

V gene TRBV6-5 combines with J gene TRBJ2-2, with D maybe TRBD1 (6 bases). Germline V gene lookup returns CDR1 MNHEY and CDR2 SVGAGI. The CDR3 totals 15 residues. Trimming removed 4 bases at V and 4 bases at J, with 13 bases between. This chain's CDR3 is CASSFGTPPTGELFF. In nucleotides, the CDR3 is TGTGCCAGCAGTTTTGGGACACCACCCACCGGGGAGCTGTTTTTT.

V and J are TRBV3-1 (or the pseudogene TRBV3-2) and TRBJ1-2; D gene ambiguous. Germline V gives CDR1 LGHDT, CDR2 YNNKEL (reference sequence). This CDR3 is 15 amino acids long. V was cut by 0 bases and J by 1 base, with 9 bases left in between. CDR3 nucleotides: TGTGCCAGCAGCCAAGATTGGCGGGGTAACTATGGCTACACCTTC. Translation gives CASSQDWRGNYGYTF.

This rearrangement joins TRBV25-1 to TRBJ2-2, with D hard to call. The CDR3 runs to 13 residues. V was clipped by 6 bases and J by 5 bases, with 10 bases between them. The germline V gene has CDR1 MGHDK and CDR2 SYGVNS. CDR3 DNA sequence: TGTGCCAGCAGCATTTCTGAAACCGGGGAGCTGTTTTTT. This gives the protein CASSISETGELFF.

The CDR3 reads CASSTRDRGGEQYF. CDR3 DNA: TGTGCCAGTAGTACCCGGGACAGGGGGGGAGAGCAGTACTTC. J is TRBJ2-7 and V is TRBV19; 11 nucleotides line up with TRBD1. Germline CDR1 and CDR2: LNHDA and SQIVND (reference sequence). This CDR3 region has 14 residues. The V gene end was trimmed by 4 bases and the J gene end by 7 bases; junction bases not matched to a gene: 6.

The V call is TRBV7-2, the J call TRBJ1-6, with unresolved D. Per the germline V gene, CDR1 is SGHTA and CDR2 is FQGNSA. The V end was cut by 1 base, the J end by 1 base, with 5 bases between. The CDR3 covers 15 residues. CDR3 protein: CASSLDGSYNSPLHF. As DNA, the CDR3 is TGTGCCAGCAGCTTAGACGGGTCCTATAATTCACCCCTCCACTTT.

As concerns this clone: At one boundary the junction diverges from the germline segment, which might be a read error. V is TRBV19 and J is TRBJ1-2; D perhaps matches TRBD1 (6 bases). This CDR3 spans 14 amino acids. Per the germline V gene, CDR1 is LNHDA and CDR2 is SQIVND (reference sequence). For the CDR3, the DNA is TGTGCCAGTAGCCCCGACAGGCCCTACTATGGCCACACCTTC. Its translation: CASSPDRPYYGHTF.

This chain links TRBV6-6 with TRBJ2-7, with 8 bases aligning to TRBD1. The germline V gene has CDR1 MNHNY and CDR2 SVGAGI (reference sequence). This CDR3 has 15 amino acids. V shed 4 bases, J shed 3 bases, and the junction held 8 bases outside the gene matches. CDR3 nucleotide sequence: TGTGCCAGCAGTTCCTCTACTGACAGGGGCTACGAGCAGTACTTC. Protein: CASSSSTDRGYEQYF.

The rearrangement uses TRBV18 and TRBJ1-1, with D unresolved. Germline V gene lookup returns CDR1 KGHSH and CDR2 LQKENI. The CDR3 totals 12 residues. V was pared by 3 bases and J by 7 bases, with 9 bases between. The CDR3 protein is CASSPTAFEAFF. DNA for the CDR3: TGTGCCAGCTCACCCACAGCATTTGAAGCTTTCTTT.

In this sample, this clone turned up a few times. The V and J genes are TRBV5-1 and TRBJ1-5; no firm D call. Germline V gene lookup returns CDR1 SGHRS and CDR2 YFSETQ. This CDR3 region has 14 residues. The V end lost 4 bases, the J end lost 1 base, and 9 bases lay between the germline ends. CDR3: CASSPDDSNQPQHF. Here the CDR3 DNA reads TGCGCCAGCAGCCCGGACGACAGCAATCAGCCCCAGCATTTT.

The chain has TRBV19 and TRBJ2-7; 8 nucleotides agree with TRBD1. This CDR3 has 13 amino acids. Trimming cost V 6 bases and J 5 bases; bases outside gene matches: 6. CDR1 is LNHDA and CDR2 is SQIVND in the germline V gene (reference sequence). CDR3 amino acids: CASSEYRGNEQYF. DNA for the CDR3: TGTGCCAGTAGCGAATACAGGGGGAACGAGCAGTACTTC.

The V call is TRBV7-2, the J call TRBJ2-1, with D possibly being TRBD2 (5 bases). Germline CDR1 is SGHTA and CDR2 is FQGNSA. Trimming left V 3 bases short and J 7 bases short, with 10 bases between. The CDR3 loop spans 13 amino acids. The CDR3 region is CASSFGQRNEQFF. The CDR3 DNA sequence: TGTGCCAGCAGCTTCGGGCAGCGGAATGAGCAGTTCTTC.

The J gene is TRBJ2-7, the V gene TRBV27, with D perhaps being TRBD1 or TRBD2 (5 bases each). Trimming pared 8 bases from V and 7 bases from J, leaving 18 bases between. Germline assignment: CDR1 MNHEY and CDR2 SMNVEV (reference sequence). There are 13 residues in the CDR3. The DNA of the CDR3 is TGTGCCAGCGGCCAGGAGGAGGCAGGGGAGCAGTACTTC. Translating it yields CASGQEEAGEQYF.

This chain joins TRBV25-1 and TRBJ2-1, with 10 bases lining up with TRBD1. The junction had 21 bases not matched to a gene; V was cut back by 9 bases and J by 13 bases. CDR3 size: 16 residues. CDR1 MGHDK and CDR2 SYGVNS come from the germline V gene. CDR3 in DNA: TGTGCCAGTACTAAATCCGGGACAGGGGCCCTAGGAGAACAGTTCTTC. It is translated as CASTKSGTGALGEQFF. Full variable domain (missing parts from reference TRBV25-1 and TRBJ2-1): EADIYQTPRYLVIGTGKKITLECSQTMGHDKMYWYQQDPGMELHLIHYSYGVNSTEKGDLSSESTVSRIRTEHFPLTLESARPSHTSQYLCASTKSGTGALGEQFFGPGTRLTVL.

The chain combines TRBV4-1 with TRBJ1-5; 8 bases are shared with TRBD1. Looked up from germline, CDR1 is MGHRA and CDR2 is YSYEKL. There are 21 residues in the CDR3. The V segment lost 1 base and the J segment 2 bases; nucleotides outside the gene matches: 19. Here the CDR3 DNA reads TGCGCCAGCAGCCAAGTACTAGGGACAGGTTACCATTCCGTGGGCAATCAGCCCCAGCATTTT. It specifies CASSQVLGTGYHSVGNQPQHF.

This CDR3 is CASSQELAGGIDTQYF. CDR3 DNA: TGCGCCAGCAGCCAAGAACTAGCGGGGGGGATAGATACGCAGTATTTT. The rearrangement joins TRBV4-1 to TRBJ2-3, with TRBD2 matching 13 bases. J was trimmed by 5 bases and V by 0 bases; bases with no gene match: 2. This CDR3 comprises 16 residues. Germline V gives CDR1 MGHRA, CDR2 YSYEKL.

This chain connects TRBV27 to TRBJ2-1, with D perhaps TRBD1 (6 bases). Germline V gene sequence: CDR1 MNHEY, CDR2 SMNVEV (reference sequence). CDR3 length: 20 residues. V lost 0 bases and J lost 1, with 22 bases in between. The CDR3: CASSLSQGYRETTSYNEQFF. The CDR3 DNA is TGTGCCAGCAGTTTATCGCAGGGGTACCGTGAGACCACTTCCTACAATGAGCAGTTCTTC.

This chain connects TRBV5-6 to TRBJ1-4; 8 nucleotides match TRBD1. From germline, CDR1 is SGHDT and CDR2 YYEEEE. Losses at the gene ends were 1 base for V and 8 bases for J; bases not matched to a gene: 16. This CDR3 is built from 18 residues. The CDR3 reads CASSLWSGGIGGEEKLFF. CDR3 sequence (DNA): TGTGCCAGCAGCTTGTGGTCAGGGGGCATTGGTGGAGAAGAAAAACTGTTTTTT. Variable domain in full (rest from reference TRBV5-6 and TRBJ1-4): DAGVTQSPTHLIKTRGQQVTLRCSPKSGHDTVSWYQQALGQGPQFIFQYYEEEERQRGNFPDRFSGHQFPNYSSELNVNALLLGDSALYLCASSLWSGGIGGEEKLFFGSGTQLSVL.